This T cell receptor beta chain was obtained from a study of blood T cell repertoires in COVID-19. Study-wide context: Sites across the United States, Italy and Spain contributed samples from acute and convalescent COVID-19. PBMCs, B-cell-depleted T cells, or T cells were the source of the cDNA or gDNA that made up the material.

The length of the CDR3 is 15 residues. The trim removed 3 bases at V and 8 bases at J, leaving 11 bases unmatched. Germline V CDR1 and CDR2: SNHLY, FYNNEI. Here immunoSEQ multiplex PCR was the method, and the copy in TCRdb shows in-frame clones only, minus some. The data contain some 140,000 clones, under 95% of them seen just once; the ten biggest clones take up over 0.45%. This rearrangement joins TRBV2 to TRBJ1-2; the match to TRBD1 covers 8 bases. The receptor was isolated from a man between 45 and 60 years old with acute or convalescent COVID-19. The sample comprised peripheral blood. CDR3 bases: TGTGCCAGCAGTGAGATTCGTCAGGGGGCGGGCGGCTACACCTTC. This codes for CASSEIRQGAGGYTF. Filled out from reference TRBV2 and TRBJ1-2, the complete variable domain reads EPEVTQTPSHQVTQMGQEVILRCVPISNHLYFYWYRQILGQKVEFLVSFYNNEISEKSEIFDDQFSVERPDGSNFTLKIRSTKLEDSAMYFCASSEIRQGAGGYTFGSGTRLTVV.